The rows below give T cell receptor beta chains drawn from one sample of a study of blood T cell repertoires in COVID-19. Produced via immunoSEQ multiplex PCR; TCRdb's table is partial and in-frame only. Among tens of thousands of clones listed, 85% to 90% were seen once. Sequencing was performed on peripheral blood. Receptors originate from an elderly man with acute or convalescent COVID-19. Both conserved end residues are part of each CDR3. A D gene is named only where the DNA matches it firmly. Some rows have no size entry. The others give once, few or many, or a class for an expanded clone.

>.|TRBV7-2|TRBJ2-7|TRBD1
TGTGCCAGCAGCTACCTGGGACAGGCTACCTCCTACGAGCAGTACTTC
CASSYLGQATSYEQYF
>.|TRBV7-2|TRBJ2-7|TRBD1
TGTGCCAGCAGCAGCGCCGGGACAGGGATCGGCGAGCAGTACTTC
CASSSAGTGIGEQYF
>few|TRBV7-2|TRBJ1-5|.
TGTGCCAGCAGCTTAGCCCGGGATCAGCCCCAGCATTTT
CASSLARDQPQHF
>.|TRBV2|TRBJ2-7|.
TGTGCCAGCAATTTGGGCCCGGGGGAGCAGTACTTC
CASNLGPGEQYF
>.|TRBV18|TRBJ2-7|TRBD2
TGTGCCAGCTCACCGAAGGGAGCGGGAGTGGATTCCTACGAGCAGTACTTC
CASSPKGAGVDSYEQYF
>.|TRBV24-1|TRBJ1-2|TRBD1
TGTGCCACCAGTGATTGGACAGGGGAGAGCTACACCTTC
CATSDWTGESYTF
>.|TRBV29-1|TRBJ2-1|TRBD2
TGCAGCGTTGCCGGGACTAGCGGTTACAATGAGCAGTTCTTC
CSVAGTSGYNEQFF
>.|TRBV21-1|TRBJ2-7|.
TGTGCCAGCAGCCTCCGGGACAGGGTTTTCGAGCAGTACTTC
CASSLRDRVFEQYF
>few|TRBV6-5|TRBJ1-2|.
TGTGCCAGCAGTTACTCCCAGGGGCCAATCTATGGCTACACCTTC
CASSYSQGPIYGYTF
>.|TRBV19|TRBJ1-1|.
TGTGCCAGTAGTATAGTTCGCTCGGCAGGGTGGCGGAACACTGAAGCTTTCTTT
CASSIVRSAGWRNTEAFF
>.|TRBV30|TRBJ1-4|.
TGTGCCTGGAGTAGGACAGCGGAAAAACTGTTTTTT
CAWSRTAEKLFF
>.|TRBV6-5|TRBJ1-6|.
TGTGCCAGCAGTTACGATGCAGATAATTCACCCCTCCACTTT
CASSYDADNSPLHF
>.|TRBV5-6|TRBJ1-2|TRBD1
TGTGCCAGCAGCCCTGACAGGGCCAGCCGCTACACCTTC
CASSPDRASRYTF
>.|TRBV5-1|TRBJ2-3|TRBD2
TGCGCCAGCAGCTTGGGGGCGGGAGTCCCAGATACGCAGTATTTT
CASSLGAGVPDTQYF
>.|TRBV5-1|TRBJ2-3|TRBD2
TGCGCCAGCAGCTACACGGGACTAGGGACAGATACGCAGTATTTT
CASSYTGLGTDTQYF
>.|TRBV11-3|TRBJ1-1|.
TGTGCCAGCACCCCCAAATACGGGGTGAACACTGAAGCTTTCTTT
CASTPKYGVNTEAFF
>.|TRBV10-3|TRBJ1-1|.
TGTGCCATCAGTGAGTCGATCAGGGACACTGAAGCTTTCTTT
CAISESIRDTEAFF
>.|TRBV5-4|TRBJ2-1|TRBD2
TGTGCCAGCAGCTCGGGAGGATCCTGGGATGAGCAGTTCTTC
CASSSGGSWDEQFF
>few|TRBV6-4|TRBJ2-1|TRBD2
TGTGCCAGCAGTCACCTCGGACTAGCGGGACCCCTAAGCTCCTACAATGAGCAGTTCTTC
CASSHLGLAGPLSSYNEQFF
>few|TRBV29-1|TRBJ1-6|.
TGCAGCGTTCGACAGAGCTCCTATAATTCACCCCTCCACTTT
CSVRQSSYNSPLHF
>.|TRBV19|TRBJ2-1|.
TGTGCCAGTAGTAAGCAGTCAGGCTCCTACAATGAGCAGTTCTTC
CASSKQSGSYNEQFF